This entry is about one T cell receptor (beta chain). The target antigen is unknown. Synthesis of cDNA was carried out by template-switch 5'RACE. The reaction used 10-nucleotide random UMIs. TCRdb recomputed calls from the 5' RACE reads with MiXCR, one row per CDR3 protein. The data contain over 13,000 distinct CDR3 sequences, around 9.3% of them singletons. This record belongs to a study of neurological immune-mediated disorders. Trimming took off 5 bases at V and 10 bases at J, with 8 bases between the two ends. In germline, CDR1 is KGHDR, CDR2 SFDVKD. The CDR3 spans 11 residues. Study conclusions and caveats: HTLV-1-associated myelopathy showed the most TCR clonal expansion; multiple sclerosis the least, below healthy controls.

The genes are TRBV24-1 and TRBJ2-1, with D possibly being TRBD1 or TRBD2 (5 bases each). Input material: PBMCs. This TCR was recovered from a woman between 35 and 50 years old in good health. Here the CDR3 reads CATSGRDEQFF. The CDR3 DNA follows: TGTGCCACCAGTGGTAGGGACGAGCAGTTCTTC.